Listed here is a single T cell receptor (beta chain). Its specificity is unknown. This entry belongs to a study of T cell responses to AZD1222 COVID-19 vaccine. Findings of the study overall: Spike-specific TCR breadth rose after two AZD1222 doses, and depth rose as well.

V was clipped by 1 base and J by 4 bases; unmatched bases: 4. Germline V gives CDR1 KGHSH, CDR2 LQKENI. The CDR3 is 16 amino acids. Sequencing was performed with immunoSEQ multiplex PCR; in TCRdb, only in-frame clones are kept and a portion is missing. The sample includes some 150,000 clones, roughly 90% of them seen just once. This chain connects TRBV18 to TRBJ1-5; 10 bases are shared with TRBD1. The sequence derives from an adult who received the AZD1222 COVID-19 vaccine. Sequencing used peripheral blood, obtained 28 days after the second AZD1222 dose. CDR3 DNA: TGTGCCAGCTCACCACTGGGACAGGGGTTAAATCAGCCCCAGCATTTT. Residues: CASSPLGQGLNQPQHF.